This T cell receptor beta chain originates from a study of CD8+ T cells in alopecia areata. About the research overall: Administration of oral tofacitinib to treated patients was at 5 to 10 mg twice daily. Notes on the study in general: Lesional scalp displayed greater clonality than normal scalp, most notably in alopecia totalis/universalis.

Peripheral blood and lesional scalp punch biopsies were taken from alopecia areata patients. Trimming took 4 bases from V and 4 from J; bases not matched to a gene: 4. CDR1 is GTSNPN and CDR2 is SVGIG in the germline V gene (reference sequence). The CDR3 is 14 residues long. The sequencing template was cDNA reverse transcribed from extracted RNA. Here immunoSEQ multiplex PCR was the method, and the copy in TCRdb shows in-frame clones only, minus some. The data hold about 180,000 clones, with about 60% observed a single time. With respect to this clone: What it binds is unknown.

The starting material was CD4+ T cells sorted from blood, obtained at week 0. This clonotype was obtained from a human donor with alopecia areata. The V and J genes are TRBV30 and TRBJ2-7, with TRBD2 identical over 13 bases. DNA for the CDR3: TGTGCCTGGACATCGGGACTAGCGGGGTACGAGCAGTACTTC. It encodes CAWTSGLAGYEQYF.